The text below deals with one T cell receptor (beta chain). The sample is drawn from a study of blood T cell repertoires in COVID-19. Overall study context: The study drew acute and convalescent COVID-19 samples from the United States, Italy and Spain.

Looked up from germline, CDR1 is SGHAT and CDR2 is FQNNGV. The CDR3 spans 16 residues. With 5 bases removed from V and 2 bases from J, the gap between germline ends came to 18 bases. Authors' methods: Estimated nucleated cell counts came from reference gene primer amplification. Some clones are missing from TCRdb's copy, which holds only in-frame ones; the method was immunoSEQ multiplex PCR. The V and J calls and the clone size are those of that table, but D and trimming were determined from the DNA. In the table there are hundreds of thousands of clones, about 90% of which are singletons. Participant ages covered about 18 to 89 years across 24 US areas.

The chain links TRBV11-2 to TRBJ1-2, with no clear D. Sequencing input: PBMCs or T cells enriched from blood (not recorded which). The receptor's source is a woman younger than 45 who had recovered from COVID-19. Written as DNA, the CDR3 is TGTGCCAGCAGCCCTCTACCGGGTCTGGCCAACTATGGCTACACCTTC. Translated, it gives CASSPLPGLANYGYTF.